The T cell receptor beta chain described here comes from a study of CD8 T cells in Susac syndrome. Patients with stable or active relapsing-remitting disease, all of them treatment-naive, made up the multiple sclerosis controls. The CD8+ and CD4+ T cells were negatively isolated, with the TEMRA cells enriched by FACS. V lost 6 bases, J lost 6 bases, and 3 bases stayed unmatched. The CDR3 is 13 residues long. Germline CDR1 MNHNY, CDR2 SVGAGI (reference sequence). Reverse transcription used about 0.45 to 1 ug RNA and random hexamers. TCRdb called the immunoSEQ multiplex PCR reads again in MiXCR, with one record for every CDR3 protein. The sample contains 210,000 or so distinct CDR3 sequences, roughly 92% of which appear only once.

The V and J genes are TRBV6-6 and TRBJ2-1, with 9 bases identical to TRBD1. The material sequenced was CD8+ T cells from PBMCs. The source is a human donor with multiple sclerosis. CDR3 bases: TGTGCCAGCAGACAGACAGGGGGCAATGAGCAGTTCTTC. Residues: CASRQTGGNEQFF.